The T cell receptor (beta chain) under discussion was sequenced for a study of T cells in women clearing cervical HPV infection. Across the whole study: Donors had HPV16-related CIN3 or worse; 2 had invasive cancer. Notes on the study in general: Repertoire richness, not evenness, was significantly elevated in CIN3+ cases versus controls.

TCRdb keeps only in-frame clones here, not all; method: immunoSEQ multiplex PCR. Its clone listing holds roughly 40,000 clones. The CDR3 is 11 residues long. The V gene's germline CDR1 is GTSNPN and CDR2 SVGIG (reference sequence). Turning to this clone: As yet, its antigen is unknown. The read is 3 residues too short to cover the CDR3 end, so that end is filled in from the germline J gene.

The source material was blood buffy coat. This TCR was recovered from a woman aged 18 to 69 with a cervical HPV16 infection that either progressed to CIN3+ or cleared (not recorded which). This chain connects TRBV30 to TRBJ2-4; TRBD2 might be the D (6 bases). The CDR3 spells CAWGTRRGQYF. The DNA read from the CDR3 is TGTGCCTGGGGTACAAGGAGGGGT. Full variable domain (remainder filled in from reference TRBV30 and TRBJ2-4): SQTIHQWPATLVQPVGSPLSLECTVEGTSNPNLYWYRQAAGRGLQLLFYSVGIGQISSEVPQNLSASRPQDRQFILSSKKLLLSDSGFYLCAWGTRRGQYFGAGTRLSVL.